The TCR beta chain under discussion was sequenced for a study of T cell repertoires in cytomegalovirus infection. Looking at the study overall: In the study, CMV epitopes included recently identified HLA-C-restricted and well-studied HLA-B-restricted ones.

In regard to this clonotype: Its specificity is not known.

In TCRdb, the reads were re-called with MiXCR into one record per CDR3 protein. Of roughly 990,000 distinct CDR3 sequences listed, 30% to 40% are singletons. From germline, CDR1 is DFQATT and CDR2 SNEGSKA (reference sequence). Trimming stripped 0 bases from V and 5 bases from J, with 7 bases between. The CDR3 consists of 13 residues. This specimen was cultured CD8+ T cells from PBMCs, taken from culture after CMV antigen stimulation. The clonotype was recovered from a human donor in good health (CMV status not recorded). Some clones in this sample may be carry-over from other donors' samples. The chain links TRBV20-1 to TRBJ2-2, with D uncertain. The CDR3 reads CSARDPDTGELFF. The CDR3 region has the DNA TGCAGTGCTAGAGATCCGGATACCGGGGAGCTGTTTTTT.